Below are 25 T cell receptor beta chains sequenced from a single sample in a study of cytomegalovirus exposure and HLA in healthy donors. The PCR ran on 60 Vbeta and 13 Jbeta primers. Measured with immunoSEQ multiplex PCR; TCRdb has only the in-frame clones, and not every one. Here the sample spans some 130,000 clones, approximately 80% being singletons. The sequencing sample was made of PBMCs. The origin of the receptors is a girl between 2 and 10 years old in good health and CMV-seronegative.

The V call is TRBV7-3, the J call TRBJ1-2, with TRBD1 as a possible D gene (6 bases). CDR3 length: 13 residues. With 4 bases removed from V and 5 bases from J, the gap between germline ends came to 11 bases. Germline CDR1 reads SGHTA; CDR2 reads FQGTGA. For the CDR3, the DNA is TGTGCCAGCAGCTCCGCACAGGGATATGGCTACACCTTC. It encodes CASSSAQGYGYTF.

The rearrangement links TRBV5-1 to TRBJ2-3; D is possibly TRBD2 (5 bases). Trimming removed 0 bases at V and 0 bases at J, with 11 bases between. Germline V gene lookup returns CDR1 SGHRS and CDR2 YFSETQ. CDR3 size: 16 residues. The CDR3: CASSLGALASTDTQYF. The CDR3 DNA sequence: TGCGCCAGCAGCTTGGGGGCCCTAGCAAGCACAGATACGCAGTATTTT.

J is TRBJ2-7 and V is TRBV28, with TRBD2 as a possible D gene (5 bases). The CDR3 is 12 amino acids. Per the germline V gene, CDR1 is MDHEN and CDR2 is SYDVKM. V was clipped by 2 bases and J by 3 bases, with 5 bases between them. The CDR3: CASSLAGYEQYF. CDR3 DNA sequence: TGTGCCAGCAGTTTAGCGGGCTACGAGCAGTACTTC.

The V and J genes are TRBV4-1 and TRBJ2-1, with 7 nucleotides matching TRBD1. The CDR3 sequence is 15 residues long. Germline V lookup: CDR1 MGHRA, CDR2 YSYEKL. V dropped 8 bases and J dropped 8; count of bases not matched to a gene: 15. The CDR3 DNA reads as TGCGCCAGCCGACCAACGGGACAGCCTGGAGATGAGCAGTTCTTC. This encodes CASRPTGQPGDEQFF.

CDR3 in amino acids: CASSFTGYNEQFF. The CDR3 DNA reads TGTGCCAGCAGTTTCACAGGGTACAATGAGCAGTTCTTC. This rearrangement joins TRBV27 to TRBJ2-1, with TRBD1 as a possible D gene (6 bases). V was cut by 3 bases and J by 4 bases, with 7 bases left in between. CDR1 is MNHEY, CDR2 SMNVEV, per germline (reference sequence). This CDR3 comprises 13 residues.

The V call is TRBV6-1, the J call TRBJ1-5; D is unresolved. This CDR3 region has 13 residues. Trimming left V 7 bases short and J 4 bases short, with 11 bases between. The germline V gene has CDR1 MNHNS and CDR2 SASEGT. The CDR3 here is CASMLDWNQPQHF. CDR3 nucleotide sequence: TGTGCCAGCATGCTGGACTGGAATCAGCCCCAGCATTTT.

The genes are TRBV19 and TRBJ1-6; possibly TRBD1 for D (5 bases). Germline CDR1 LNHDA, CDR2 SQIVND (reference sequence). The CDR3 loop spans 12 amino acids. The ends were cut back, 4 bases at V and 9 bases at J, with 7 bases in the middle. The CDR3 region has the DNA TGTGCCAGTAGTACAACAGGTTCACCCCTCCACTTT. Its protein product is CASSTTGSPLHF.

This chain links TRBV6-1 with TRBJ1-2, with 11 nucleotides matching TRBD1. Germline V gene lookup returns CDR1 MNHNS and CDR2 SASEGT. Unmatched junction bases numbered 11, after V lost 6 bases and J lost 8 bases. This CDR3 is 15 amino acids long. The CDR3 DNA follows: TGTGCCAGCAGGATCCGGGACAGGGGGGCTATGGGCTACACCTTC. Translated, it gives CASRIRDRGAMGYTF.

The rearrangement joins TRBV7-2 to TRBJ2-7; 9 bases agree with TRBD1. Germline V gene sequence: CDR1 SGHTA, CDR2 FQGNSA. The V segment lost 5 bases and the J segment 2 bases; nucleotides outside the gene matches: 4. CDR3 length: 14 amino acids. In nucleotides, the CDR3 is TGTGCCAGCAGCCCGAGGACAGGGGCCTACGAGCAGTACTTC. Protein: CASSPRTGAYEQYF.

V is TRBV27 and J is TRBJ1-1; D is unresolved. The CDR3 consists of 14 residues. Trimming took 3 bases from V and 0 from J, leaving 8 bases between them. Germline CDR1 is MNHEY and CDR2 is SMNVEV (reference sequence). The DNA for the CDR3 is TGTGCCAGCAGTTTCGCACACCTGAACACTGAAGCTTTCTTT. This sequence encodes CASSFAHLNTEAFF.

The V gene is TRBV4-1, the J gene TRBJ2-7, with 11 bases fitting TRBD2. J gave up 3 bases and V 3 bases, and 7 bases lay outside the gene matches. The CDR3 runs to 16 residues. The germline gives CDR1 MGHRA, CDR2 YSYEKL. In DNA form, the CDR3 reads TGCGCCAGCAGCCAGTATAGCGGGAGGGAAAACTACGAGCAGTACTTC. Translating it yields CASSQYSGRENYEQYF.

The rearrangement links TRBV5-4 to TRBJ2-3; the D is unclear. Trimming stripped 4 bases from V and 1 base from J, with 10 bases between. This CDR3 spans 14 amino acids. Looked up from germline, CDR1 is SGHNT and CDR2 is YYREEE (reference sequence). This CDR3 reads CASSLILRTDTQYF. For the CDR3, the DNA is TGTGCCAGCAGCCTTATACTTCGCACAGATACGCAGTATTTT.

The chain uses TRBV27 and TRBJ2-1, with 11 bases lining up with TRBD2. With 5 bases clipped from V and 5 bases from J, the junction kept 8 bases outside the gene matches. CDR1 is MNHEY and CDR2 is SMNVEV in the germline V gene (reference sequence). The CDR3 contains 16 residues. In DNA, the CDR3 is TGTGCCAGCAGTCAAACTAGCGGGAGTATCCACAATGAGCAGTTCTTC. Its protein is CASSQTSGSIHNEQFF.

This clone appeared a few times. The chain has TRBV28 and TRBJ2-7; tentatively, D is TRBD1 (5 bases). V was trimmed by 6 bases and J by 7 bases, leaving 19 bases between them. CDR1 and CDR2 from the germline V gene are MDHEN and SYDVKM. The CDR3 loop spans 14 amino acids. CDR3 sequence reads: CASSVRGWVGEQYF. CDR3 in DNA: TGTGCCAGCAGCGTTAGGGGTTGGGTGGGGGAGCAGTACTTC. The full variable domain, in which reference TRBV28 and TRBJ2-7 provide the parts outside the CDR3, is DVKVTQSSRYLVKRTGEKVFLECVQDMDHENMFWYRQDPGLGLRLIYFSYDVKMKEKGDIPEGYSVSREKKERFSLILESASTNQTSMYLCASSVRGWVGEQYFGPGTRLTVT.

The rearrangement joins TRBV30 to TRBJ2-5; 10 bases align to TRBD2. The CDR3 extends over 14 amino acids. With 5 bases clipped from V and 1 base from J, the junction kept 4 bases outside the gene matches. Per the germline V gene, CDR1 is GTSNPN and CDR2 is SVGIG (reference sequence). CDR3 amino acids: CAWASGRVQETQYF. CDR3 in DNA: TGTGCCTGGGCCAGCGGGAGGGTCCAAGAGACCCAGTACTTC.

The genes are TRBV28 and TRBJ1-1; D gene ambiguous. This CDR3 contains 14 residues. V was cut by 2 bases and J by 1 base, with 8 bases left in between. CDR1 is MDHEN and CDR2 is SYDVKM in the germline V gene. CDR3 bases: TGTGCCAGCAGTTTAGGTAGTAAGAACACTGAAGCTTTCTTT. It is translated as CASSLGSKNTEAFF.

CDR3 DNA sequence: TGTGCCAGCAGTGAATATGGGGAAGGACTAGCGGTATATGAGCAGTTCTTC. Residues: CASSEYGEGLAVYEQFF. The chain carries TRBV25-1 and TRBJ2-1; TRBD2 aligns across 10 bases. CDR3 size: 17 residues. The germline V gene has CDR1 MGHDK and CDR2 SYGVNS. Trimming at V came to 0 bases and at J to 8 bases, leaving 10 bases not matched to a gene.

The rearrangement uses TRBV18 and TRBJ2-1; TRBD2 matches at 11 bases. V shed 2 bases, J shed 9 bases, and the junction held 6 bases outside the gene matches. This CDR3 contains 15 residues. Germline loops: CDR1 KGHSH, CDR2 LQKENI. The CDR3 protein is CASSPTLAGEGEQFF. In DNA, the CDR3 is TGTGCCAGCTCACCAACACTAGCGGGAGAGGGTGAGCAGTTCTTC.

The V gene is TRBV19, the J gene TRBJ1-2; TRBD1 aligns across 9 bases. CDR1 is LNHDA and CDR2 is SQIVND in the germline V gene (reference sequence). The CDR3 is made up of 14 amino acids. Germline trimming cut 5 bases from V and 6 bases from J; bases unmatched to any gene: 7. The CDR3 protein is CASSEIRQGDGYTF. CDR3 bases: TGTGCCAGTAGTGAAATTCGACAGGGGGATGGCTACACCTTC.

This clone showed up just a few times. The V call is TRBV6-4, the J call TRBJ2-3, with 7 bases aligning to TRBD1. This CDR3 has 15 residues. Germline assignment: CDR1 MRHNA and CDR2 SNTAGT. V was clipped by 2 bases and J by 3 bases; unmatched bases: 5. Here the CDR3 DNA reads TGTGCCAGCAGTGACGCAGGGGGAGTAACAGATACGCAGTATTTT. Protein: CASSDAGGVTDTQYF.

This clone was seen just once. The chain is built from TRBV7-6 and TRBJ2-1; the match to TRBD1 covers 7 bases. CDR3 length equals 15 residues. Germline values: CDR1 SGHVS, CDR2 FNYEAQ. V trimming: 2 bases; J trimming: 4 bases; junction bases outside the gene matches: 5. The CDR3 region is CASSLTHRGYNEQFF. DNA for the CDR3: TGTGCCAGCAGCTTAACTCACAGGGGATACAATGAGCAGTTCTTC.

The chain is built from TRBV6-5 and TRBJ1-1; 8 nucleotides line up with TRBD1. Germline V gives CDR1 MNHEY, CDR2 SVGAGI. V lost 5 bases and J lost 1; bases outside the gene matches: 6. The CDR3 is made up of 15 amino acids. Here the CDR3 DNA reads TGTGCCAGCAGTCGCTGGACAGGGCGGAACACTGAAGCTTTCTTT. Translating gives CASSRWTGRNTEAFF.

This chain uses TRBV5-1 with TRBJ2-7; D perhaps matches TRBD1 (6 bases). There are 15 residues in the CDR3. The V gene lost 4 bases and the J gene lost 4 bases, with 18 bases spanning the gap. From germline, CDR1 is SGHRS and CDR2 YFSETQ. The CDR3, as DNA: TGCGCCAGCAGCCTTACCGGGACAACCAATTACGAGCAGTACTTC. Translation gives CASSLTGTTNYEQYF.

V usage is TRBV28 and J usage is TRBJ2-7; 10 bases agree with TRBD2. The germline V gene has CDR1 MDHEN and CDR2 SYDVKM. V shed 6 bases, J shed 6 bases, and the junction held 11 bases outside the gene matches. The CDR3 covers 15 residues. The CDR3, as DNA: TGTGCCAGCAGCACTAGCGGGACCGGCGGACGCGAGCAGTACTTC. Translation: CASSTSGTGGREQYF.

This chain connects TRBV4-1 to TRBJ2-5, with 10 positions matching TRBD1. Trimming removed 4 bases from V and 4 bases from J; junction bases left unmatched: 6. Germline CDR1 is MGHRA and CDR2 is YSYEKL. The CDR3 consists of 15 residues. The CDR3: CASSLDRGLGETQYF. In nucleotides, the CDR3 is TGCGCCAGCAGCCTTGACAGGGGGCTGGGAGAGACCCAGTACTTC.